This TCR beta chain originates from a study of blood T cell repertoires in COVID-19. Overall study context: Whether acute or convalescent, the COVID-19 samples came from the United States, Italy and Spain.

The V end lost 2 bases, the J end lost 4 bases, and 14 bases lay between the germline ends. Per the germline V gene, CDR1 is SEHNR and CDR2 is FQNEAQ (reference sequence). The CDR3 runs 16 residues. Followed over time, Seattle patients had been enrolled while infection was active. Clones were sequenced by immunoSEQ multiplex PCR, and TCRdb holds only the in-frame ones, with some missing. This sample carries roughly 250,000 clones, about nine tenths of them seen once, and the ten largest clones take 0.8% to 0.95%. V usage is TRBV7-9 and J usage is TRBJ1-4, with D perhaps matching TRBD1 (5 bases). Sequencing was done on a sample of peripheral blood. The sequence was collected from a man aged 25 to 45 with COVID-19, enrolled during active disease. The CDR3 coding sequence is TGTGCCAGCAGCTTAATGGCCAGGGCATTTAATGAAAAACTGTTTTTT. Protein product: CASSLMARAFNEKLFF.